The 14 T cell receptor beta chains below were found in one sample sequenced in a study of T cells in Graves' hyperthyroidism and ophthalmopathy (dated by TCRdb to about 2019). The library was built by means of multiplex PCR. Sequencing relied on an Illumina HiSeq 2000. Amplification of TCR beta CDR3 regions was carried out from RNA transcripts. For the first round of RT-PCR on the TCR CDR3, the HTBI primer set was used together with the Qiagen OneStep RT-PCR kit. Starting from the raw public reads, TCRdb applied fastp trimming at Q25, assembled clones with MiXCR and retained in-frame beta chains. Merged by CDR3 protein, the rows form single entries marked with the most common genes and DNA. This sample holds approximately 690,000 distinct CDR3 sequences; less than 25% were observed only once. The ten largest clonotypes hold around a third of the sample. The material sequenced was blood. The receptors were sampled from a man aged 25 to 40 with Graves' ophthalmopathy.

The sample holds a few counts of this clonotype. The chain is built from TRBV29-1 and TRBJ2-7; 9 nucleotides match TRBD1. The V segment lost 2 bases and the J segment 2 bases; nucleotides outside the gene matches: 4. This CDR3 is 14 amino acids long. Germline assignment: CDR1 SQVTM and CDR2 ANQGSEA. Here the CDR3 DNA reads TGCAGCGTTGAAACAGGGGGCATTCCCTACGAGCAGTACTTC. Translation: CSVETGGIPYEQYF.

This clonotype was found many times. The rearrangement links TRBV3-1 to TRBJ1-1, with D possibly TRBD1 on 6 matching bases. V lost 0 bases, J lost 3 bases, and 11 bases lay in between. This CDR3 spans 15 amino acids. The germline V gene encodes CDR1 LGHDT and CDR2 YNNKEL (reference sequence). CDR3 residues: CASSQDPGADTEAFF. As DNA, the CDR3 is TGTGCCAGCAGCCAAGATCCAGGGGCGGACACTGAAGCTTTCTTT. Combining the CDR3 with reference TRBV3-1 and TRBJ1-1 gives the whole variable domain DTAVSQTPKYLVTQMGNDKSIKCEQNLGHDTMYWYKQDSKKFLKIMFSYNNKELIINETVPNRFSPKSPDKAHLNLHINSLELGDSAVYFCASSQDPGADTEAFFGQGTRLTVV.

This rearrangement joins TRBV9 to TRBJ2-7; 8 bases line up with TRBD1. V lost 0 bases to trimming and J lost 5 bases; unmatched junction nucleotides: 4. Germline assignment: CDR1 SGDLS and CDR2 YYNGEE. The CDR3 is made up of 14 amino acids. CDR3 protein: CASSVAGQGDEQYF. In DNA, the CDR3 is TGTGCCAGCAGCGTAGCCGGACAGGGCGACGAGCAGTACTTC. Full variable domain (remainder filled in from reference TRBV9 and TRBJ2-7): DSGVTQTPKHLITATGQRVTLRCSPRSGDLSVYWYQQSLDQGLQFLIQYYNGEERAKGNILERFSAQQFPDLHSELNLSSLELGDSALYFCASSVAGQGDEQYFGPGTRLTVT.

In this sample, this clonotype turned up many times. V is TRBV12-3 or TRBV12-4 and J is TRBJ2-3; D is possibly TRBD1 (5 bases). This CDR3 spans 13 amino acids. V was shortened by 1 base and J by 7 bases, with 9 bases between the two germline ends. The CDR3 nucleotides read TGTGCCAGCAGTTTAGGACAGCCGTATACGCAGTATTTT. Its protein product is CASSLGQPYTQYF.

This clonotype was observed at least ten times. The DNA of the CDR3 is TGTGCCAGCAGCCAATGGGGCAACTCCTACGAGCAGTACTTC. Protein sequence: CASSQWGNSYEQYF. The genes are TRBV3-1 and TRBJ2-7; a possible D gene is TRBD1 (5 bases). V was shortened by 2 bases and J by 0 bases, with 8 bases between the two germline ends. Looked up from germline, CDR1 is LGHDT and CDR2 is YNNKEL (reference sequence). The CDR3 extends over 14 amino acids.

This clonotype has only a few counts. V gene TRBV19 combines with J gene TRBJ1-5; D possibly corresponds to TRBD1 (5 bases). The CDR3 loop spans 17 amino acids. The V end was cut by 4 bases, the J end by 4 bases, with 20 bases between. CDR1 and CDR2 (germline): LNHDA, SQIVND (reference sequence). CDR3 nucleotides: TGTGCCAGTAGTAGGGCCGAGGCACAGGAGATAAATCAGCCCCAGCATTTT. Translated: CASSRAEAQEINQPQHF.

The chain joins TRBV20-1 to TRBJ2-6; no reliable D call. Germline V lookup: CDR1 DFQATT, CDR2 SNEGSKA (reference sequence). There are 14 residues in the CDR3. V lost 3 bases to trimming and J lost 0 bases, with 6 bases between them. Written as DNA, the CDR3 is TGCAGTGCTAGGGATAACTCTGGGGCCAACGTCCTGACTTTC. Protein sequence: CSARDNSGANVLTF.

This clonotype showed up many times. V usage is TRBV7-2 and J usage is TRBJ2-7; D tentatively fits TRBD1 or TRBD2 (6 bases each). CDR3 length: 14 amino acids. V shed 5 bases and J shed 5 bases, with 16 bases lying between them. CDR1 SGHTA and CDR2 FQGNSA come from the germline V gene. The CDR3 nucleotides are TGTGCCAGCAGCCTAGGGGGGATTAACCACGAGCAGTACTTC. Translating gives CASSLGGINHEQYF.

In regard to this clonotype: A much more abundant neighbour one base away suggests this may be a read error. This chain joins TRBV24-1 and TRBJ2-1; TRBD2 is a possible D gene (6 bases). The CDR3 length is 12 residues. Per the germline V gene, CDR1 is KGHDR and CDR2 is SFDVKD. CDR3 sequence reads: CATGDLRGEQFF. In DNA, the CDR3 is TGTGCCACCGGTGATTTGCGGGGTGAGCAGTTCTTC.

This clonotype has only a few counts. The chain couples TRBV14 to TRBJ2-5; 9 bases fit TRBD1. Germline loops: CDR1 SGHDN, CDR2 FVKESK. Trimming took 6 bases from V and 5 from J; bases not matched to a gene: 4. The CDR3 has 13 residues. The DNA of the CDR3 is TGTGCCAGCAGGCGACAGGGGGTCGAGACCCAGTACTTC. It is translated as CASRRQGVETQYF.

The chain couples TRBV30 to TRBJ2-3; D perhaps matches TRBD1 (6 bases). V was cut by 0 bases and J by 5 bases, with 12 bases left in between. Germline V gives CDR1 GTSNPN, CDR2 SVGIG (reference sequence). This CDR3 spans 14 amino acids. CDR3 amino acids: CAWSVGGVEDTQYF. The CDR3 DNA sequence: TGTGCCTGGAGTGTAGGGGGAGTTGAAGATACGCAGTATTTT.

About this clonotype: This may come from a read error, since a much larger clone is one base off. The CDR3 DNA reads TGTGCCGGCAGTGCCAGCGAGAACTACAATGAGCAGTTCTTC. Encoded protein: CAGSASENYNEQFF. This chain joins TRBV28 and TRBJ2-1; D gene unclear. CDR1 is MDHEN, CDR2 SYDVKM, per germline. The CDR3 consists of 14 residues.

This clonotype was counted many times. V is TRBV28 and J is TRBJ1-1; unclear D gene. This CDR3 contains 17 residues. V was trimmed by 4 bases and J by 11 bases, leaving 29 bases between them. Germline values: CDR1 MDHEN, CDR2 SYDVKM. CDR3 bases: TGTGCCAGCAGTTCCTCTACCTTAGCGTCTACCTGGGGAGGGGCTTTCTTT. It translates to CASSSSTLASTWGGAFF.

The chain joins TRBV30 to TRBJ2-2; 7 bases match TRBD1. This CDR3 is 15 amino acids long. V gave up 5 bases and J gave up 3 bases; unmatched junction bases: 9. CDR1 and CDR2 (germline): GTSNPN, SVGIG (reference sequence). CDR3 protein: CAWGRGGIDTGELFF. The CDR3 DNA reads TGTGCCTGGGGCCGAGGGGGCATCGACACCGGGGAGCTGTTTTTT.